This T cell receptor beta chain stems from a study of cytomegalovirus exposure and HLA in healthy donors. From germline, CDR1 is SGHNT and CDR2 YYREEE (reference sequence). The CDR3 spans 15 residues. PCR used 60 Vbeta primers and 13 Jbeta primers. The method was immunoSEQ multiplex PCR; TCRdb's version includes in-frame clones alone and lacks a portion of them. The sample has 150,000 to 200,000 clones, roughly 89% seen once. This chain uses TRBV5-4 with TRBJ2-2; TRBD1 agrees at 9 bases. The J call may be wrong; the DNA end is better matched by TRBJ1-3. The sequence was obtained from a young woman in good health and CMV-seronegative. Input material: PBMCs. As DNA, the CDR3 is TGTGCCAGCAGCTTGGCCGGGACAGGGGGAAACACCATATATTTT. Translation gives CASSLAGTGGNTIYF.